Detailed here is one T cell receptor beta chain. The sample comes from a study of blood T cell repertoires in COVID-19. Whole-study context: Spain, Italy and the United States supplied samples that represented acute and convalescent COVID-19.

V was pared by 4 bases and J by 4 bases, with 17 bases between. The CDR3 length is 15 residues. Germline V gene data show CDR1 as LNHDA and CDR2 as SQIVND (reference sequence). In the original workflow: Estimation of nucleated cell counts relied on the amplification of reference gene primers. Produced via immunoSEQ multiplex PCR; TCRdb's table is partial and in-frame only. V, J and clone size reflect that table, while D and trimming were determined from the DNA. The table has under 200,000 clones, 79% seen once. This TCR came from a man in his sixties with active or convalescent COVID-19. V gene TRBV19 combines with J gene TRBJ2-7; possible D gene TRBD2, 5 bases. Sequences were obtained from peripheral blood. CDR3 sequence reads: CASSTRGGEGYEQYF. The CDR3 DNA follows: TGTGCCAGTAGTACCCGCGGAGGAGAAGGTTACGAGCAGTACTTC.